These 30 T cell receptor beta chains were all obtained from the same sample, sequenced in a study of cytomegalovirus exposure and HLA in healthy donors. In the PCR, 60 Vbeta and 13 Jbeta primers were used. The table came from immunoSEQ multiplex PCR; TCRdb's copy has only in-frame clones and leaves some out. The table shows about 150,000 clones, with roughly 70% occurring only once. Sequenced: PBMCs. The receptors were sampled from a man younger than 35 in good health and CMV-seropositive.

The V and J genes are TRBV7-9 and TRBJ2-3; 7 nucleotides align to TRBD2. CDR1 and CDR2 from the germline V gene are SEHNR and FQNEAQ (reference sequence). The CDR3 totals 16 residues. V was pared by 5 bases and J by 7 bases, with 15 bases of the junction left unmatched. The DNA of the CDR3 is TGTGCCAGCAGCCCGACCACCGCGGGAGACGCATATACGCAGTATTTT. This translates into CASSPTTAGDAYTQYF.

The chain combines TRBV7-2 with TRBJ2-7, with D tentatively TRBD1 (5 bases). Trimming pared 6 bases from V and 6 bases from J, leaving 15 bases between. The CDR3 loop spans 13 amino acids. Germline loops: CDR1 SGHTA, CDR2 FQGNSA. In DNA form, the CDR3 reads TGTGCCAGCAGGGCAGGGATGCAACTCGAGCAGTACTTC. Encoded protein: CASRAGMQLEQYF.

The chain uses TRBV25-1 and TRBJ2-3; a possible D gene is TRBD2 (5 bases). The V end lost 8 bases, the J end lost 0 bases, and 12 bases lay between the germline ends. The length of the CDR3 is 14 residues. Germline CDR1 and CDR2: MGHDK and SYGVNS. In DNA, the CDR3 is TGTGCCAGCCAGGACTCCTTCAGCACAGATACGCAGTATTTT. Translated: CASQDSFSTDTQYF.

This clone was seen just once. Other nucleotide sequences from this sample produce the same CDR3. The chain employs TRBV7-2 and TRBJ1-5; D might be TRBD1 (5 bases). Germline lookup yields CDR1 SGHTA and CDR2 FQGNSA. The CDR3 loop spans 12 amino acids. The germline V and J ends were trimmed by 5 bases and 4 bases, with 6 bases remaining between them. This chain's CDR3 is CASSRGNQPQHF. The CDR3 region has the DNA TGTGCCAGCAGCCGGGGGAATCAGCCCCAGCATTTT.

The chain is built from TRBV4-1 and TRBJ2-1; D is perhaps TRBD2 (5 bases). The CDR3 extends over 15 amino acids. The V end was cut by 3 bases, the J end by 0 bases, with 9 bases between. Germline V lookup: CDR1 MGHRA, CDR2 YSYEKL. CDR3 DNA sequence: TGCGCCAGCAGCCAGGACTGGAGCTCCTACAATGAGCAGTTCTTC. Amino acid sequence: CASSQDWSSYNEQFF.

The V and J genes are TRBV28 and TRBJ2-2, with D perhaps TRBD1 (6 bases). Trimming took 5 bases from V and 5 from J, leaving 15 bases between them. Germline V gene sequence: CDR1 MDHEN, CDR2 SYDVKM. The CDR3 extends over 15 amino acids. Here the CDR3 reads CASSRGHSQTGELFF. DNA for the CDR3: TGTGCCAGCAGTCGGGGACACAGTCAAACCGGGGAGCTGTTTTTT.

The chain joins TRBV4-3 to TRBJ1-5; D possibly corresponds to TRBD1 (5 bases). There are 16 residues in the CDR3. V was pared by 3 bases and J by 3 bases, with 15 bases between. The germline CDR1 and CDR2 sequences are LGHNA and YSLEER. CDR3 nucleotides: TGCGCCAGCAGCCAGGAGAGTGACAGCACCAATCAGCCCCAGCATTTT. Protein product: CASSQESDSTNQPQHF.

The chain employs TRBV27 and TRBJ2-7, with 7 bases fitting TRBD2. Germline CDR1 is MNHEY and CDR2 is SMNVEV (reference sequence). This CDR3 has 14 amino acids. Germline trimming cut 4 bases from V and 2 bases from J; bases unmatched to any gene: 5. CDR3 sequence (DNA): TGTGCCAGCAGTTCCGGGGGACTACCCTACGAGCAGTACTTC. It codes for CASSSGGLPYEQYF.

The genes are TRBV2 and TRBJ1-1; no definite D call. Germline-derived CDR1 and CDR2 are SNHLY and FYNNEI. The CDR3 is 12 residues long. The V and J ends lost 5 bases and 4 bases respectively, with 8 bases between them. In DNA, the CDR3 is TGTGCCAGCAGTTCCGGTAGCACTGAAGCTTTCTTT. The encoded protein is CASSSGSTEAFF.

The V call is TRBV29-1, the J call TRBJ2-7; no definite D call. Between the trimmed V and J ends, which lost 1 base and 0 bases, there was a span of 7 bases. Germline V gene sequence: CDR1 SQVTM, CDR2 ANQGSEA. This CDR3 contains 13 residues. The CDR3 DNA is TGCAGCGTTGAAGCTGAGGACTCCTACGAGCAGTACTTC. The encoded protein is CSVEAEDSYEQYF.

The chain carries TRBV7-9 and TRBJ1-1, with 7 bases lining up with TRBD1. The CDR3 runs to 16 residues. CDR1 and CDR2 (germline): SEHNR, FQNEAQ (reference sequence). Unmatched junction bases numbered 6, after V lost 1 base and J lost 1 base. CDR3 coding DNA: TGTGCCAGCAGCTTAGATTGGGGACAGTCGAACACTGAAGCTTTCTTT. It codes for CASSLDWGQSNTEAFF.

The gene calls are TRBV2 and TRBJ2-3; D is uncertain. Germline V gives CDR1 SNHLY, CDR2 FYNNEI. Trimming removed 3 bases at V and 4 bases at J, with 11 bases between. The CDR3 consists of 14 residues. The CDR3 is CASSDPRGPDTQYF. The CDR3, as DNA: TGTGCCAGCAGTGACCCACGAGGTCCAGATACGCAGTATTTT. The full variable domain, in which reference TRBV2 and TRBJ2-3 provide the parts outside the CDR3, is EPEVTQTPSHQVTQMGQEVILRCVPISNHLYFYWYRQILGQKVEFLVSFYNNEISEKSEIFDDQFSVERPDGSNFTLKIRSTKLEDSAMYFCASSDPRGPDTQYFGPGTRLTVL.

The V gene is TRBV6-1, the J gene TRBJ1-1; D is uncertain. Germline CDR1 MNHNS, CDR2 SASEGT. With 6 bases removed from V and 1 base from J, the gap between germline ends came to 9 bases. The CDR3 totals 13 residues. The CDR3 DNA is TGTGCCAGCAGCCCCCGGGAGAACACTGAAGCTTTCTTT. Translated: CASSPRENTEAFF.

Only a few counts were recorded for this clone. The chain recombines TRBV6-5 with TRBJ1-1; D possibly corresponds to TRBD1 (5 bases). The CDR3 contains 15 residues. Germline CDR1 MNHEY, CDR2 SVGAGI. With 0 bases removed from V and 7 bases from J, the gap between germline ends came to 15 bases. In nucleotides, the CDR3 is TGTGCCAGCAGTTACTCCGTCGGGGGACTTATTGAAGCTTTCTTT. It specifies CASSYSVGGLIEAFF.

The chain carries TRBV6-5 and TRBJ2-7, with TRBD2 matching 7 bases. After removal of 6 bases from V and 4 bases from J, the junction contained 6 bases not matched to a gene. Germline CDR1 and CDR2: MNHEY and SVGAGI. This CDR3 has 13 amino acids. As DNA, the CDR3 is TGTGCCAGCAGCCCCGGGACTACATACGAGCAGTACTTC. Residues: CASSPGTTYEQYF.

V usage is TRBV6-6 and J usage is TRBJ2-5, with TRBD2 as a possible D gene (6 bases). Deletions cut 7 bases from V and 3 bases from J, with 12 bases between. Germline V gene lookup returns CDR1 MNHNY and CDR2 SVGAGI (reference sequence). The CDR3 is 13 residues long. CDR3 loop: CASTGVGKETQYF. The CDR3 nucleotides read TGTGCCAGCACGGGGGTCGGGAAAGAGACCCAGTACTTC.

This chain uses TRBV6-5 with TRBJ1-1, with 7 bases that match TRBD1. The CDR3 runs to 14 residues. Germline V CDR1 and CDR2: MNHEY, SVGAGI. Trimming at V came to 4 bases and at J to 7 bases, leaving 9 bases not matched to a gene. The chain's CDR3 is CASSSTLGTVEAFF. The CDR3 DNA sequence: TGTGCCAGCAGTTCTACTCTAGGGACAGTTGAAGCTTTCTTT.

The CDR3 loop is CASSALGFSPNTDTQYF. The CDR3 coding sequence is TGTGCCAGCTCCGCCCTCGGGTTTTCCCCAAACACAGATACGCAGTATTTT. This chain uses TRBV5-4 with TRBJ2-3; no definite D call. Germline loops: CDR1 SGHNT, CDR2 YYREEE (reference sequence). This CDR3 region has 17 residues. V lost 7 bases and J lost 2, with 23 bases in between.

The gene calls are TRBV27 and TRBJ1-1; D gene unclear. Looked up from germline, CDR1 is MNHEY and CDR2 is SMNVEV (reference sequence). V was cut by 5 bases and J by 2 bases, with 6 bases left in between. The CDR3 has 12 residues. The CDR3, as DNA: TGTGCCAGCAGTACTCTAAACACTGAAGCTTTCTTT. Encoded protein: CASSTLNTEAFF.

V is TRBV10-3 and J is TRBJ2-7; 14 bases align to TRBD2. After removal of 10 bases from V and 5 bases from J, the junction contained 13 bases not matched to a gene. This CDR3 comprises 16 residues. Germline CDR1 ENHRY, CDR2 SYGVKD. CDR3 DNA sequence: TGTGCCACAGACACCCGGACTAGCGGGAGGCTCCACGAGCAGTACTTC. It specifies CATDTRTSGRLHEQYF.

This chain links TRBV28 with TRBJ1-2; 10 positions match TRBD1. This CDR3 comprises 16 residues. The V and J ends lost 7 bases and 5 bases, in that order; junction bases with no gene match: 13. Germline loops: CDR1 MDHEN, CDR2 SYDVKM. The chain's CDR3 is CASISVPGQGNYGYTF. CDR3 sequence (DNA): TGTGCCAGCATTTCTGTTCCGGGACAGGGGAATTATGGCTACACCTTC.

V and J are TRBV18 and TRBJ1-5; the D is unclear. The CDR3 has 15 amino acids. The V gene lost 5 bases and the J gene lost 7 bases, with 18 bases spanning the gap. Germline values: CDR1 KGHSH, CDR2 LQKENI. The CDR3 coding sequence is TGTGCCAGCTCAGATATCCCAGGCGTCAGGCAGCCCCAGCATTTT. The encoded protein is CASSDIPGVRQPQHF.

The V call is TRBV6-6, the J call TRBJ1-6, with 7 positions matching TRBD1. The germline V gene has CDR1 MNHNY and CDR2 SVGAGI (reference sequence). This CDR3 has 16 amino acids. The V and J ends lost 6 bases and 2 bases, in that order; junction bases with no gene match: 7. The CDR3 DNA reads TGTGCCAGCAGCTCCGACAGGGTGACCTATAATTCACCCCTCCACTTT. Protein sequence: CASSSDRVTYNSPLHF.

The chain has TRBV7-2 and TRBJ2-5, with a weak D call TRBD1 (7 bases). The V and J ends lost 5 bases and 2 bases respectively, with 15 bases between them. Looked up from germline, CDR1 is SGHTA and CDR2 is FQGNSA. The length of the CDR3 is 15 residues. CDR3 sequence reads: CASSPQGGPQETQYF. For the CDR3, the DNA is TGTGCCAGCAGCCCCCAGGGGGGCCCGCAAGAGACCCAGTACTTC.

Comment on this clone: Germline and junction disagree at one end, which may indicate a read error. The rearrangement joins TRBV7-7 to TRBJ2-7; 9 bases agree with TRBD1. The germline V gene has CDR1 SSHAT and CDR2 FNYEAQ (reference sequence). The CDR3 has 13 residues. In DNA, the CDR3 is TGTGCTAGCAGCCCAAAACAGGGGGCATTGGAGTACTTC. Its translation: CASSPKQGALEYF.

J is TRBJ2-5 and V is TRBV6-5; the match to TRBD2 covers 8 bases. The CDR3 runs to 15 residues. Trimming at V came to 5 bases and at J to 2 bases, leaving 7 bases not matched to a gene. Germline-derived CDR1 and CDR2 are MNHEY and SVGAGI. The CDR3 DNA reads as TGTGCCAGCAGTCGGAGCGGGAGAGGACAAGAGACCCAGTACTTC. Its protein product is CASSRSGRGQETQYF.

The genes are TRBV29-1 and TRBJ2-5, with TRBD1 matching over 10 bases. In germline, CDR1 is SQVTM, CDR2 ANQGSEA. CDR3 length: 13 residues. V was pared by 4 bases and J by 5 bases, with 4 bases of the junction left unmatched. The CDR3 coding sequence is TGCAGCGTTGGGGACAGGGGAGGGGAGACCCAGTACTTC. Translating it yields CSVGDRGGETQYF.

The CDR3 nucleotides read TGTGCCAGCAGTTGGCAGGGGCCCATTGCAACTAATGAAAAACTGTTTTTT. Translating gives CASSWQGPIATNEKLFF. V is TRBV28 and J is TRBJ1-4; a weak D match, TRBD1 (6 bases). Germline V gene sequence: CDR1 MDHEN, CDR2 SYDVKM. The V and J ends lost 4 bases and 0 bases respectively, with 15 bases between them. The CDR3 runs 17 residues.

J is TRBJ2-7 and V is TRBV2; no firm D call. Germline CDR1 is SNHLY and CDR2 is FYNNEI. The CDR3 covers 11 residues. Trimming removed 3 bases at V and 6 bases at J, with 6 bases between. CDR3 nucleotide sequence: TGTGCCAGCAGTGACCACGGCGAGCAGTACTTC. Translated: CASSDHGEQYF.

This rearrangement joins TRBV27 to TRBJ2-3; weak D call: TRBD2 (6 bases). CDR3 length: 13 amino acids. Between the trimmed V and J ends, which lost 9 bases and 10 bases, there was a span of 20 bases. CDR1 MNHEY and CDR2 SMNVEV come from the germline V gene (reference sequence). CDR3 coding DNA: TGTGCCAGTACTGGGACTGGCGCATGGGCGCAGTATTTT. Its translation: CASTGTGAWAQYF.